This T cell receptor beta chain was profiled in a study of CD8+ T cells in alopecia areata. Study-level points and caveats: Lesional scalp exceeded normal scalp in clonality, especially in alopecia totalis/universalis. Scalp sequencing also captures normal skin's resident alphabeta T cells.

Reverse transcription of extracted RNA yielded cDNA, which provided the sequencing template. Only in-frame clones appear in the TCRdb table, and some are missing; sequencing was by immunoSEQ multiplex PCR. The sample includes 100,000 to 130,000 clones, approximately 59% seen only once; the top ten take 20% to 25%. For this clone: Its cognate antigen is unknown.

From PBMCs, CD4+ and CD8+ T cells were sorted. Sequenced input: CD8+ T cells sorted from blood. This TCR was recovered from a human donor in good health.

This chain's CDR3 is CASSRGQFVGTEAFF. The DNA of the CDR3 is TGTGCCAGCAGCCGCGGGCAGTTTGTGGGCACTGAAGCTTTCTTT. V and J are TRBV5-8 and TRBJ1-1; no clear D. This CDR3 is 15 amino acids long. Trimming pared 4 bases from V and 4 bases from J, leaving 17 bases between. Per germline, CDR1 SGHTS and CDR2 YDEGEE.